These T cell receptor beta chains were read from a single sample in a study of T-cell memory formation after mild COVID-19. TCRdb analysed the 5' RACE reads with MiXCR anew, one entry per CDR3 protein. This sample has 150,000 or so distinct CDR3 sequences, with roughly 28% found just once. Specimen: PBMCs or a T cell subset sorted from them (not recorded which). Receptors originate from an adult woman who had mild COVID-19 (a few samples of this study predate the infection). Cell type and time point are not known. The CDR3 runs from the conserved cysteine through the conserved F or W. Fields, in order: D gene, clone size, V gene, J gene, CDR3 DNA, CDR3 protein. A D gene is named only where the DNA matches it firmly. The listing skips clone size in some rows; elsewhere it reads once, few, many or a size class.

d_call: NA; clone_size: few; v_call: TRBV30; j_call: TRBJ2-3; cdr3_nt: TGTGCCTGGGGCCAGGATACGCAGTATTTT; cdr3_aa: CAWGQDTQYF
d_call: TRBD1; clone_size: NA; v_call: TRBV6-5; j_call: TRBJ1-1; cdr3_nt: TGTGCCAGCAGTTTTACAGGGGGCTTCACTGAAGCTTTCTTT; cdr3_aa: CASSFTGGFTEAFF
d_call: TRBD1; clone_size: few; v_call: TRBV7-9; j_call: TRBJ2-3; cdr3_nt: TGTGCCAGCAGCCACGGGACAGGGCCAGATACGCAGTATTTT; cdr3_aa: CASSHGTGPDTQYF
d_call: TRBD1; clone_size: NA; v_call: TRBV5-1; j_call: TRBJ2-3; cdr3_nt: TGCGCCAGCAGCGAGGACAGGGCGGGAGATACGCAGTATTTT; cdr3_aa: CASSEDRAGDTQYF
d_call: NA; clone_size: few; v_call: TRBV5-1; j_call: TRBJ2-7; cdr3_nt: TGCGCCAGCAGCTTGGCGGGTCTCGAGCAGTACTTC; cdr3_aa: CASSLAGLEQYF
d_call: TRBD2; clone_size: few; v_call: TRBV4-3; j_call: TRBJ2-2; cdr3_nt: TGCGCCAGCAGCCAAGGACTAGCGGGGGCTCCAGGCGGGGAGCTGTTTTTT; cdr3_aa: CASSQGLAGAPGGELFF
d_call: TRBD2; clone_size: NA; v_call: TRBV20-1; j_call: TRBJ2-3; cdr3_nt: TGCAGTGCTAGACTTCAAAGAGGCGGGAGGAAAGATACGCAGTATTTT; cdr3_aa: CSARLQRGGRKDTQYF
d_call: NA; clone_size: few; v_call: TRBV29-1; j_call: TRBJ2-1; cdr3_nt: TGCAGCGTTGTCGGGTACAATGAGCAGTTCTTC; cdr3_aa: CSVVGYNEQFF
d_call: NA; clone_size: NA; v_call: TRBV4-3; j_call: TRBJ2-2; cdr3_nt: TGCGCCAGCAGCCGGGACGGGAACACCGGGGAGCTGTTTTTT; cdr3_aa: CASSRDGNTGELFF
d_call: TRBD2; clone_size: few; v_call: TRBV6-5; j_call: TRBJ2-1; cdr3_nt: TGTGCCAGCAGTAGGACGGGGGGTTCCTACAATGAGCAGTTCTTC; cdr3_aa: CASSRTGGSYNEQFF
d_call: TRBD1; clone_size: NA; v_call: TRBV7-2; j_call: TRBJ1-3; cdr3_nt: TGTGCCAGCAGCTTACAGCCGACAGGGAGGGGAAACACCATATATTTT; cdr3_aa: CASSLQPTGRGNTIYF
d_call: NA; clone_size: few; v_call: TRBV11-2; j_call: TRBJ2-1; cdr3_nt: TGTGCCAGCAGCTTAGCCTGGTCGAATGAGCAGTTCTTC; cdr3_aa: CASSLAWSNEQFF
d_call: NA; clone_size: few; v_call: TRBV19; j_call: TRBJ1-3; cdr3_nt: TGTGCCAGTAGTGAACCGGGACAAGGAAACACCATATATTTT; cdr3_aa: CASSEPGQGNTIYF
d_call: NA; clone_size: NA; v_call: TRBV5-4; j_call: TRBJ1-6; cdr3_nt: TGTGCCAGCAGCTGGGAGGGCAGCGTTGGACACTTT; cdr3_aa: CASSWEGSVGHF